This T cell receptor (beta chain) appears in the sequencing data of a study of T cells after yellow fever vaccination. Germline trimming cut 4 bases from V and 5 bases from J; bases unmatched to any gene: 9. CDR3 length: 15 residues. CDR1 and CDR2 from the germline V gene are SGHRS and YFSETQ. General observations from the study: Clonotypes shared by both compartments, CD4 and CD8, made up a small share.

As regards this clonotype: Its antigen is as yet unknown.

Using its own MiXCR run on the 5' RACE reads, TCRdb lists one record per CDR3 protein. The sample includes under 200,000 distinct CDR3 sequences, approximately 11% of them seen just once. The TCR comes from a man younger than 35 who received the YFV17D yellow fever vaccine. Specimen: CD8+ T cells sorted from PBMCs, collected 15 days after the yellow fever booster vaccination. This chain uses TRBV5-1 with TRBJ2-3; 8 bases map to TRBD2. The CDR3, as DNA: TGCGCCAGCAGCCGAAGCGGGGGTAACAAAGATACGCAGTATTTT. Translating gives CASSRSGGNKDTQYF.